Following are 21 T cell receptor beta chains from one sample sequenced in a study of CD8+ T cells in alopecia areata. After isolation, RNA underwent reverse transcription to generate cDNA as the sequencing template. The table came from immunoSEQ multiplex PCR; TCRdb's copy has only in-frame clones and leaves some out. The table records more than 95,000 clones, 41% of them present only once. The sequencing input was CD4+ T cells sorted from blood. The receptors derive from a human donor with alopecia areata.

The rearrangement joins TRBV19 to TRBJ2-7; 11 nucleotides agree with TRBD1. The germline V gene encodes CDR1 LNHDA and CDR2 SQIVND (reference sequence). V was pared by 10 bases and J by 4 bases, with 6 bases of the junction left unmatched. The CDR3 has 13 residues. The CDR3 here is CATLDRGRYEQYF. Here the CDR3 DNA reads TGTGCCACCTTGGACAGGGGGCGATACGAGCAGTACTTC.

The chain uses TRBV2 and TRBJ2-5; 7 bases match TRBD2. Losses at the gene ends were 5 bases for V and 4 bases for J; bases not matched to a gene: 10. Germline V CDR1 and CDR2: SNHLY, FYNNEI. This CDR3 region has 15 residues. CDR3: CASSSKSAGPETQYF. The CDR3 coding sequence is TGTGCCAGCAGTAGCAAATCAGCGGGACCAGAGACCCAGTACTTC. The full variable domain, its missing parts supplied by reference TRBV2 and TRBJ2-5, is EPEVTQTPSHQVTQMGQEVILRCVPISNHLYFYWYRQILGQKVEFLVSFYNNEISEKSEIFDDQFSVERPDGSNFTLKIRSTKLEDSAMYFCASSSKSAGPETQYFGPGTRLLVL.

Only a few counts were recorded for this clone. V is TRBV30 and J is TRBJ1-5; D might be TRBD1 (5 bases). Germline V gene sequence: CDR1 GTSNPN, CDR2 SVGIG (reference sequence). V lost 3 bases and J lost 1, with 16 bases in between. The CDR3 runs 16 residues. The CDR3 here is CAWSRTSGASNQPQHF. The CDR3 coding sequence is TGTGCCTGGAGCCGAACCTCCGGGGCGAGCAATCAGCCCCAGCATTTT.

The rearrangement joins TRBV29-1 to TRBJ1-1; 10 positions agree with TRBD1. Germline CDR1 SQVTM, CDR2 ANQGSEA. The CDR3 is 15 amino acids. V gave up 3 bases and J gave up 3 bases; unmatched junction bases: 7. CDR3 in amino acids: CSVDLDRGLHTEAFF. CDR3 in DNA: TGCAGCGTTGACCTCGACAGGGGGCTACACACTGAAGCTTTCTTT. The full variable domain, in which reference TRBV29-1 and TRBJ1-1 provide the parts outside the CDR3, is SAVISQKPSRDICQRGTSLTIQCQVDSQVTMMFWYRQQPGQSLTLIATANQGSEATYESGFVIDKFPISRPNLTFSTLTVSNMSPEDSSIYLCSVDLDRGLHTEAFFGQGTRLTVV.

The chain has TRBV10-3 and TRBJ2-7; TRBD1 matches at 7 bases. V trimming: 1 base; J trimming: 3 bases; junction bases outside the gene matches: 3. The CDR3 consists of 14 residues. Looked up from germline, CDR1 is ENHRY and CDR2 is SYGVKD. CDR3 sequence (DNA): TGTGCCATCAGTGAGTTGGGACAGAGCTACGAGCAGTACTTC. It specifies CAISELGQSYEQYF.

The gene calls are TRBV6-6 and TRBJ2-2, with a weak D call TRBD1 (5 bases). Deletions cut 2 bases from V and 6 bases from J, with 13 bases between. The germline V gene encodes CDR1 MNHNY and CDR2 SVGAGI (reference sequence). The CDR3 runs 15 residues. The CDR3 is CASSYARGRAGELFF. The CDR3, as DNA: TGTGCCAGCAGTTACGCTAGGGGAAGGGCCGGGGAGCTGTTTTTT.

V is TRBV29-1 and J is TRBJ2-1, with 7 positions matching TRBD2. CDR1 and CDR2 from the germline V gene are SQVTM and ANQGSEA. After removal of 6 bases from V and 10 bases from J, the junction contained 12 bases not matched to a gene. There are 13 residues in the CDR3. CDR3 amino acids: CSVPAGPSQEQFF. CDR3 DNA: TGCAGCGTCCCAGCGGGACCCTCACAGGAGCAGTTCTTC.

This clone was seen more than once but under ten times. The CDR3 DNA sequence: TGTGCCAGCAGCCCGCTTAGGGGAGGAGATACGCAGTATTTT. This sequence encodes CASSPLRGGDTQYF. J is TRBJ2-3 and V is TRBV7-2, with D possibly being TRBD2 (6 bases). V was shortened by 5 bases and J by 5 bases, with 14 bases between the two germline ends. This CDR3 spans 14 amino acids. Germline V gene data show CDR1 as SGHTA and CDR2 as FQGNSA.

The chain couples TRBV15 to TRBJ2-7, with 10 bases aligning to TRBD1. Germline CDR1 reads LNHNV; CDR2 reads YYDKDF (reference sequence). This CDR3 is 15 amino acids long. The J segment lost 7 bases and the V segment lost 5 bases, leaving 11 bases of the junction unmatched. CDR3 sequence reads: CATSRSGTGDLEQYF. The CDR3 nucleotides read TGTGCCACCAGCCGCTCCGGGACAGGGGATTTGGAGCAGTACTTC.

The chain has TRBV29-1 and TRBJ2-3; D may be TRBD2 (5 bases). The germline V and J ends were trimmed by 7 bases and 1 base, with 12 bases remaining between them. This CDR3 is 13 amino acids long. The V gene's germline CDR1 is SQVTM and CDR2 ANQGSEA. The CDR3 spells CSEDPRGTDTQYF. Written as DNA, the CDR3 is TGCAGCGAAGACCCGCGGGGCACAGATACGCAGTATTTT.

The chain employs TRBV6-5 and TRBJ2-7; D not resolved. There are 11 residues in the CDR3. CDR1 MNHEY and CDR2 SVGAGI come from the germline V gene. Trimming took off 5 bases at V and 4 bases at J, with 6 bases between the two ends. The CDR3 here is CASSTPYEQYF. The CDR3 coding sequence is TGTGCCAGCAGTACTCCTTACGAGCAGTACTTC.

This clone was counted between two and nine times. The chain links TRBV29-1 to TRBJ2-1, with 13 bases aligning to TRBD2. The CDR3 has 13 amino acids. V gave up 5 bases and J gave up 8 bases; unmatched junction bases: 3. CDR1 is SQVTM and CDR2 is ANQGSEA in the germline V gene. The CDR3: CSVRLAGGDEQFF. Written as DNA, the CDR3 is TGCAGCGTTCGACTAGCGGGAGGCGATGAGCAGTTCTTC.

The rearrangement joins TRBV30 to TRBJ2-3, with D unclear. CDR1 GTSNPN and CDR2 SVGIG come from the germline V gene (reference sequence). The CDR3 contains 15 residues. The V end lost 3 bases, the J end lost 0 bases, and 13 bases lay between the germline ends. The chain's CDR3 is CAWSQDDVSTDTQYF. CDR3 DNA sequence: TGTGCCTGGAGCCAGGACGATGTTAGCACAGATACGCAGTATTTT.

The chain employs TRBV28 and TRBJ2-2; D possibly corresponds to TRBD2 (7 bases). This CDR3 is 14 amino acids long. Germline lookup yields CDR1 MDHEN and CDR2 SYDVKM. Trimming removed 8 bases at V and 5 bases at J, with 15 bases between. The CDR3 nucleotides read TGTGCCAGCCGGGGGGCTTACCCTACCGGGGAGCTGTTTTTT. Protein product: CASRGAYPTGELFF.

This clone showed up just a few times. The chain has TRBV19 and TRBJ2-1; 11 bases align to TRBD2. The trim removed 7 bases at V and 12 bases at J, leaving 8 bases unmatched. CDR1 is LNHDA, CDR2 SQIVND, per germline (reference sequence). The CDR3 is 13 amino acids. The CDR3 region is CASKLAGDFGQFF. Written as DNA, the CDR3 is TGTGCCAGTAAACTAGCGGGGGACTTCGGGCAGTTCTTC.

V gene TRBV25-1 combines with J gene TRBJ2-3, with D maybe TRBD2 (6 bases). Trimming stripped 6 bases from V and 5 bases from J, with 6 bases between. Germline-derived CDR1 and CDR2 are MGHDK and SYGVNS. This CDR3 spans 11 amino acids. This CDR3 reads CASREGDTQYF. CDR3 nucleotides: TGTGCCAGCAGGGAGGGAGATACGCAGTATTTT.

A few counts support this clone. The genes are TRBV2 and TRBJ2-7; TRBD2 aligns across 10 bases. V dropped 10 bases and J dropped 2; count of bases not matched to a gene: 11. The CDR3 contains 15 residues. Germline CDR1 and CDR2: SNHLY and FYNNEI. The CDR3 is CATYASGSVTYEQYF. The DNA for the CDR3 is TGTGCCACCTACGCTAGCGGGAGCGTTACCTACGAGCAGTACTTC.

The chain recombines TRBV4-1 with TRBJ2-1, with 11 bases fitting TRBD2. CDR3 length equals 17 residues. Losses at the gene ends were 1 base for V and 2 bases for J; bases not matched to a gene: 4. Looked up from germline, CDR1 is MGHRA and CDR2 is YSYEKL. CDR3 residues: CASSQVIAGGTYNEQFF. For the CDR3, the DNA is TGCGCCAGCAGCCAAGTAATAGCGGGAGGGACCTACAATGAGCAGTTCTTC.

This clone was counted once. The CDR3 bases are TGCGCCAGCAGCGAAGGACTCTCCTACGAGCAGTACTTC. This gives the protein CASSEGLSYEQYF. The genes are TRBV5-1 and TRBJ2-7; D perhaps matches TRBD2 (5 bases). This CDR3 contains 13 residues. Deletions cut 4 bases from V and 0 bases from J, with 8 bases between. Germline loops: CDR1 SGHRS, CDR2 YFSETQ.

This clone was found a few times. The V call is TRBV14, the J call TRBJ2-6; tentatively, D is TRBD1 or TRBD2 (5 bases each). V lost 5 bases and J lost 1, with 9 bases in between. This CDR3 is 15 amino acids long. The germline CDR1 and CDR2 sequences are SGHDN and FVKESK. CDR3 loop: CASSTGRSGANVLTF. The CDR3 nucleotides are TGTGCCAGCAGCACGGGACGGTCTGGGGCCAACGTCCTGACTTTC.

V gene TRBV30 combines with J gene TRBJ2-4; weak D call: TRBD1 (5 bases). From germline, CDR1 is GTSNPN and CDR2 SVGIG (reference sequence). The CDR3 extends over 11 amino acids. The CDR3 sequence: CGMSFRDIQYF. The DNA for the CDR3 is TGTGGCATGTCCTTCAGGGACATTCAGTACTTC.